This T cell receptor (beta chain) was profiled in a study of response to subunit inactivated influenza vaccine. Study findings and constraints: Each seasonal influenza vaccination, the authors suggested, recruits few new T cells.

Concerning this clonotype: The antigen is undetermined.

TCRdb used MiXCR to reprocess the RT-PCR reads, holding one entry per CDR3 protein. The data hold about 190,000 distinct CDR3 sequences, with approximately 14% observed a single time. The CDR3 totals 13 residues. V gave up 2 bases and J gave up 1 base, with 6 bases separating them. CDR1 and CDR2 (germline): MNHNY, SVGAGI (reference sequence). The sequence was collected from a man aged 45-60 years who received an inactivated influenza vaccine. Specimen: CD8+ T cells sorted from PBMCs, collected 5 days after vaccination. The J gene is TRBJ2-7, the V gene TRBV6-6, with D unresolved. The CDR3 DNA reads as TGTGCCAGCAGTTACGAGTATTCCTACGAGCAGTACTTC. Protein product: CASSYEYSYEQYF.